This T cell receptor (beta chain) was recorded in a study of blood T cell repertoires in COVID-19. At the level of the study: Nucleic acid was either cDNA or gDNA, and it came from T cells, B-cell-depleted T cells, or PBMCs.

As originally analysed: Counts of nucleated cells, estimated from reference gene primer amplification, were obtained. Clones were sequenced by immunoSEQ multiplex PCR, and TCRdb holds only the in-frame ones, with some missing. V, J and clone size derive from that table, while D and trimming were established from the DNA sequence. The sample holds 330,000 or so clones, approximately 89% seen once. Patients at the Seattle site were enrolled during active infection and followed longitudinally. The specimen was peripheral blood. The sequence came from a woman aged 55-69 years with COVID-19, enrolled during active disease.

The chain's CDR3 is CASSFGGVLTTYTEAFF. The CDR3 coding sequence is TGTGCCAGCAGTTTCGGAGGGGTTCTCACGACGTACACTGAAGCTTTCTTT. This sequence joins TRBV27 and TRBJ1-1, with D possibly TRBD1 on 5 matching bases. CDR3 length: 17 residues. CDR1 and CDR2 from the germline V gene are MNHEY and SMNVEV (reference sequence). V lost 3 bases and J lost 3, with 20 bases in between.